The text below deals with one T cell receptor beta chain. The data were taken from a study of lymphopenia after photon versus proton radiotherapy. V was clipped by 7 bases and J by 5 bases; unmatched bases: 8. The germline V gene encodes CDR1 SNHLY and CDR2 FYNNEI. The CDR3 length is 15 residues. Assay: immunoSEQ multiplex PCR; the TCRdb copy retains only in-frame clones and omits some. Here the sample spans about 50,000 clones, around 80% being singletons. The input for sequencing was peripheral blood, taken from a patient treated with photon-based radiotherapy. The source of this sequence is a man in his fifties with gastric cancer. The rearrangement links TRBV2 to TRBJ1-4; 9 bases align to TRBD1. The CDR3 DNA is TGTGCCAGCAATCGGGACAGGGCCCCCAATGAAAAACTGTTTTTT. As protein: CASNRDRAPNEKLFF.